This T cell receptor (beta chain) was documented in a study of shared T cell receptors in the human thymus. Sequencing was performed with immunoSEQ multiplex PCR; in TCRdb, only in-frame clones are kept and a portion is missing. The table includes about 660,000 clones, 88% detected once. With V trimmed by 4 bases and J by 0 bases, 6 bases remained unmatched. The CDR3 contains 16 residues. CDR1 is SGDLS, CDR2 YYNGEE, per germline. The data were also submitted as part of a second study, on human thymus T cells. According to that study: Corrective heart surgery yielded resections, and these provided the thymus tissue. Across thymic and blood repertoires, the usage of V and J genes appeared to be biased. Related research described thymic repertoires that were highly overlapping among unrelated individuals.

Input material: thymocytes. The chain employs TRBV9 and TRBJ2-1; the match to TRBD1 covers 8 bases. The sequence derives from a boy under two years old with a congenital heart defect. CDR3 sequence reads: CASSSRTGTSYNEQFF. The CDR3 coding sequence is TGTGCCAGCAGCAGCCGGACAGGGACCTCCTACAATGAGCAGTTCTTC. Supplemented by reference TRBV9 and TRBJ2-1, the full variable domain reads DSGVTQTPKHLITATGQRVTLRCSPRSGDLSVYWYQQSLDQGLQFLIQYYNGEERAKGNILERFSAQQFPDLHSELNLSSLELGDSALYFCASSSRTGTSYNEQFFGPGTRLTVL.